This TCR beta chain stems from a study of metastatic and nonmetastatic thyroid tumors. Study conclusions and caveats: Significantly greater TCR beta diversity was reportedly found in malignant thyroid tumors than in benign nodules (in blood and tumor).

Authors' methods: Differences in CDR3 between clinicopathological groups were drawn on to build a classifier intended to discriminate distant-metastatic papillary thyroid cancer patients. MiXCR was used by TCRdb to re-call the PCR reads. It is TCRdb's table, rather than the study itself, that gives the V and J calls and clone size. Of fewer than 20,000 clones in the sample, 21% were seen once. Per germline, CDR1 MNHNY and CDR2 SVGAGI (reference sequence). The CDR3 runs to 13 residues. Trimming pared 2 bases from V and 3 bases from J, leaving 4 bases between. This clone was counted only a few times. Antigen specificity is unknown. Prior to thyroid surgery, none of the patients had received any treatment.

Sample: tumor tissue. The receptor was derived from a female donor with papillary thyroid cancer or a benign thyroid nodule (not recorded which). Some clones in this sample may be carry-over from other donors' samples. This chain joins TRBV6-6 and TRBJ2-2, with D unresolved. The CDR3 loop is CASSYRDTGELFF. In nucleotides, the CDR3 is TGTGCCAGCAGTTACAGGGACACCGGGGAGCTGTTTTTT.